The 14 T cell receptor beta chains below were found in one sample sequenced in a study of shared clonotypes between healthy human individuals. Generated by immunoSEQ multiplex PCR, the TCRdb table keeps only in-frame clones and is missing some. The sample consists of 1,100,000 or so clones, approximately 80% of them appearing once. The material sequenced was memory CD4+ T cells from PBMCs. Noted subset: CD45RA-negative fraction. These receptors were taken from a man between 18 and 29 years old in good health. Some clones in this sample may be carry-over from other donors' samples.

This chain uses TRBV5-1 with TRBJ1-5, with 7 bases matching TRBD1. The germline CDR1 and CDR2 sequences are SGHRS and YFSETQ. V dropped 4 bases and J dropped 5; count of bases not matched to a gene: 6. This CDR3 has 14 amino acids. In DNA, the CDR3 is TGCGCCAGCAGCCCGGGGACAGAGGATCAGCCCCAGCATTTT. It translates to CASSPGTEDQPQHF.

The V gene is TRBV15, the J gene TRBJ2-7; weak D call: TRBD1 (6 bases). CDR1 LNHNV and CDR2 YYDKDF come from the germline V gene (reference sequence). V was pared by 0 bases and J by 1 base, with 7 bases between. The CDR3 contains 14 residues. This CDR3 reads CATSREQGSYEQYF. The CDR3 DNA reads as TGTGCCACCAGCAGAGAACAGGGATCCTACGAGCAGTACTTC.

The CDR3, as DNA: TGTGCCAGCAGTATAGCGGGACTAGCGGACCAAGAGACCCAGTACTTC. Translated: CASSIAGLADQETQYF. The V and J genes are TRBV28 and TRBJ2-5, with TRBD2 identical over 11 bases. The J segment lost 0 bases and the V segment lost 5 bases, leaving 5 bases of the junction unmatched. CDR3 length: 16 amino acids. Germline V lookup: CDR1 MDHEN, CDR2 SYDVKM.

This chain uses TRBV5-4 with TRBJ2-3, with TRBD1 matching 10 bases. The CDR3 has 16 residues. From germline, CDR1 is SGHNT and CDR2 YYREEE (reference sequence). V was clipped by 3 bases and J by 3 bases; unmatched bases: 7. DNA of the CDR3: TGTGCCAGCAGCTGGGGTATGGGACAGGGGACAGATACGCAGTATTTT. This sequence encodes CASSWGMGQGTDTQYF. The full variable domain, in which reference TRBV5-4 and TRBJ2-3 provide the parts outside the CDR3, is ETGVTQSPTHLIKTRGQQVTLRCSSQSGHNTVSWYQQALGQGPQFIFQYYREEENGRGNFPPRFSGLQFPNYSSELNVNALELDDSALYLCASSWGMGQGTDTQYFGPGTRLTVL.

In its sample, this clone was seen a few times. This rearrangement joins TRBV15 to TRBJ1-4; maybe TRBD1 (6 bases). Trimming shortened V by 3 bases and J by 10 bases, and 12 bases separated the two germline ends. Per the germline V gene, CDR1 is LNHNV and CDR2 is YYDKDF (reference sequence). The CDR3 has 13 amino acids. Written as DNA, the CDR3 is TGTGCCACCAGCAGGGAGTTGGACAGAAAACTGTTTTTT. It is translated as CATSRELDRKLFF.

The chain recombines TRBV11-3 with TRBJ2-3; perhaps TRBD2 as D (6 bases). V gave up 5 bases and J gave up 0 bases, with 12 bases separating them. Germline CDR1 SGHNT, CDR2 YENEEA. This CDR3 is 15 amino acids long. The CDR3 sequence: CASSPFGSSTDTQYF. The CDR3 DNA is TGTGCCAGCAGCCCTTTCGGGAGTAGCACAGATACGCAGTATTTT. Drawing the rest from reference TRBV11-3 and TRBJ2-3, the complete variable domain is EAGVVQSPRYKIIEKKQPVAFWCNPISGHNTLYWYLQNLGQGPELLIRYENEEAVDDSQLPKDRFSAERLKGVDSTLKIQPAELGDSAVYLCASSPFGSSTDTQYFGPGTRLTVL.

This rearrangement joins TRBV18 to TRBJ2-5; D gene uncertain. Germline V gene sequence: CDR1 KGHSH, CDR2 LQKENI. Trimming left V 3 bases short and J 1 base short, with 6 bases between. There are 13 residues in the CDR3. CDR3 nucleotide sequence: TGTGCCAGCTCACCTCAGAGCCAAGAGACCCAGTACTTC. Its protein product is CASSPQSQETQYF.

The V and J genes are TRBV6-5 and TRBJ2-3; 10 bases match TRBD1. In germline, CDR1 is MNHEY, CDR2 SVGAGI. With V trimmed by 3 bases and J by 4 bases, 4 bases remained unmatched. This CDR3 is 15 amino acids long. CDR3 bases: TGTGCCAGCAGTTATATTGGACAGGGGGCAGATACGCAGTATTTT. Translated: CASSYIGQGADTQYF.

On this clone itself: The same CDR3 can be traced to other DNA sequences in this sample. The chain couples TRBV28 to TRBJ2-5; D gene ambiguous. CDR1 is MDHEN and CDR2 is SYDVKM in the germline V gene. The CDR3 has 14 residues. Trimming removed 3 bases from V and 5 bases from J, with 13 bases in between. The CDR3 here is CASSFGGLGETQYF. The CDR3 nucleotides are TGTGCCAGCAGTTTTGGTGGGCTGGGGGAGACCCAGTACTTC.

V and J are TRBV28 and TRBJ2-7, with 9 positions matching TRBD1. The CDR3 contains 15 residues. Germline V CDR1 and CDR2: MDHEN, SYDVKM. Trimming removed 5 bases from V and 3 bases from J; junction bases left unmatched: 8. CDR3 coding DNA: TGTGCCAGCAGTGTACCGGGACAGGGTCGCTACGAGCAGTACTTC. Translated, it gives CASSVPGQGRYEQYF.

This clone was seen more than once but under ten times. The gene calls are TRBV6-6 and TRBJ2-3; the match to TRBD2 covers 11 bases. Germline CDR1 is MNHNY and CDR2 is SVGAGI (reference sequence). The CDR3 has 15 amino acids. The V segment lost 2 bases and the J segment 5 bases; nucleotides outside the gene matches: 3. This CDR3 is CASSYLAGGGDTQYF. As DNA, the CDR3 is TGTGCCAGCAGTTACCTAGCGGGAGGTGGAGATACGCAGTATTTT.

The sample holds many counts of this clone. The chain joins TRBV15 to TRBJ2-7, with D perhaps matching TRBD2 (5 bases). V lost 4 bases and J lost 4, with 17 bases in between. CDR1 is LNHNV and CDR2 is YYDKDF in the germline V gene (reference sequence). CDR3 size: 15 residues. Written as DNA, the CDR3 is TGTGCCACCAGCATCGATCAGGAGAGGGCTTACGAGCAGTACTTC. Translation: CATSIDQERAYEQYF.

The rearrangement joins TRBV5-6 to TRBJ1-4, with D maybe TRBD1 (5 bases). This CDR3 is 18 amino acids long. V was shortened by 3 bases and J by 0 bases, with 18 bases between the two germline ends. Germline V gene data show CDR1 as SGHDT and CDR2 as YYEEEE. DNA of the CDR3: TGTGCCAGCAGCTCCGGGAGAGGAGGGGCCGCAACTAATGAAAAACTGTTTTTT. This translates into CASSSGRGGAATNEKLFF.

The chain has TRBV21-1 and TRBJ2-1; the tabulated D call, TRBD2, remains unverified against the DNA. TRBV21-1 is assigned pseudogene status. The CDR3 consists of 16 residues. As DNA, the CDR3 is TGTGCCAGCAGCCTGGTCTGGCGGGAAGGATACAATGAGCAGTTCTTC. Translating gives CASSLVWREGYNEQFF.